The 9 T cell receptor beta chains listed next were all sequenced from one sample in a study of blood T cell repertoires in COVID-19. TCRdb keeps only in-frame clones here, not all; method: immunoSEQ multiplex PCR. The sample contains just under 150,000 clones, about 91% of which appear only once. Sequencing was done on a sample of peripheral blood. The receptors here all came from a woman aged 45-65 years with acute or convalescent COVID-19.

This sequence joins TRBV27 and TRBJ1-2; D perhaps matches TRBD1 (5 bases). V was shortened by 5 bases and J by 4 bases, with 14 bases between the two germline ends. Per the germline V gene, CDR1 is MNHEY and CDR2 is SMNVEV (reference sequence). The CDR3 contains 14 residues. In DNA form, the CDR3 reads TGTGCCAGCAGTATTCGGGGGGGATTCTATGGCTACACCTTC. Residues: CASSIRGGFYGYTF.

The chain has TRBV7-9 and TRBJ2-3, with 9 bases identical to TRBD1. Per the germline V gene, CDR1 is SEHNR and CDR2 is FQNEAQ (reference sequence). The V and J ends lost 5 bases and 2 bases, in that order; junction bases with no gene match: 17. The CDR3 contains 19 residues. CDR3 loop: CASSLGQGIGLGLTDTQYF. The DNA for the CDR3 is TGTGCCAGCAGCCTCGGACAGGGGATCGGACTAGGTCTCACAGATACGCAGTATTTT.

In this sample, this clone turned up once. CDR3 protein: CASSSGQSSYGYTF. CDR3 DNA sequence: TGTGCCAGCAGCTCGGGACAGTCAAGTTATGGCTACACCTTC. The genes are TRBV9 and TRBJ1-2; 7 bases are a match to TRBD1. This CDR3 region has 14 residues. J gave up 5 bases and V 4 bases, and 8 bases lay outside the gene matches. The germline V gene has CDR1 SGDLS and CDR2 YYNGEE. The variable domain in full, completed from reference TRBV9 and TRBJ1-2, reads DSGVTQTPKHLITATGQRVTLRCSPRSGDLSVYWYQQSLDQGLQFLIQYYNGEERAKGNILERFSAQQFPDLHSELNLSSLELGDSALYFCASSSGQSSYGYTFGSGTRLTVV.

This rearrangement joins TRBV5-6 to TRBJ2-4, with TRBD1 as a possible D gene (5 bases). The CDR3 runs 13 residues. CDR1 is SGHDT, CDR2 YYEEEE, per germline. The V end lost 5 bases, the J end lost 8 bases, and 14 bases lay between the germline ends. The CDR3 bases are TGTGCCAGCAGGCCGGGTTCCAGGGACATTCAGTACTTC. Translation: CASRPGSRDIQYF.

This sequence joins TRBV6-4 and TRBJ2-7; D might be TRBD1 (6 bases). This CDR3 spans 17 amino acids. CDR1 and CDR2 (germline): MRHNA, SNTAGT. V was clipped by 5 bases and J by 2 bases, with 22 bases between them. In nucleotides, the CDR3 is TGTGCCAGCAGTCCCCAGGGAGCAGGACAGACCCCCTACGAGCAGTACTTC. Translated: CASSPQGAGQTPYEQYF.

The rearrangement uses TRBV7-3 and TRBJ2-2; D is unclear. Germline V gene sequence: CDR1 SGHTA, CDR2 FQGTGA. CDR3 size: 13 residues. The V and J ends lost 2 bases and 5 bases respectively, with 6 bases between them. This CDR3 reads CASSLGATGELFF. CDR3 nucleotides: TGTGCCAGCAGCTTAGGAGCGACCGGGGAGCTGTTTTTT.

The V call is TRBV6-6, the J call TRBJ2-3; 9 positions match TRBD2. Trimming removed 5 bases from V and 6 bases from J; junction bases left unmatched: 9. CDR3 size: 15 residues. CDR1 and CDR2 from the germline V gene are MNHNY and SVGAGI (reference sequence). The CDR3 spells CASSQHAGGFDTQYF. In nucleotides, the CDR3 is TGTGCCAGCAGTCAGCACGCGGGGGGGTTCGATACGCAGTATTTT.

This chain joins TRBV15 and TRBJ1-1; weak D call: TRBD1 (6 bases). The ends were cut back, 4 bases at V and 7 bases at J, with 13 bases in the middle. CDR1 and CDR2 (germline): LNHNV, YYDKDF (reference sequence). The CDR3 has 13 residues. CDR3 in amino acids: CATSNREIIEAFF. Written as DNA, the CDR3 is TGTGCCACCAGCAACAGGGAAATTATTGAAGCTTTCTTT.

The chain uses TRBV11-2 and TRBJ2-7; D is unresolved. V was shortened by 0 bases and J by 1 base, with 7 bases between the two germline ends. The CDR3 consists of 14 residues. The germline gives CDR1 SGHAT, CDR2 FQNNGV. DNA of the CDR3: TGTGCCAGCAGCTTAGAGACAACGTCCTACGAGCAGTACTTC. Translating gives CASSLETTSYEQYF.